These T cell receptor beta chains were read from a single sample in a study of blood T cell repertoires in COVID-19. Profiled with immunoSEQ multiplex PCR; TCRdb holds only in-frame clones, not every one. The repertoire holds about 250,000 clones, about 83% seen once, with roughly 5.5% in the top ten. Sequencing used peripheral blood. These receptors were obtained from a human donor in a cohort sampled during active COVID-19. CDR3s leave out the opening cysteine and the closing phenylalanine or tryptophan.

v_gene: TRBV14
CDR3aa: ASSPGPDRGSYNEQF

v_gene: TRBV7-9
CDR3aa: ASSGRTGAPVYNEQF

v_gene: TRBV2
CDR3aa: ASSRDRQETQY

v_gene: TRBV19
CDR3aa: ASRSRGPNTGELF

v_gene: TRBV30
CDR3aa: AWKRSGNTIY

v_gene: TRBV28
CDR3aa: ASSQSQGGIYEQY

v_gene: TRBV30
CDR3aa: AWWLNYGYT

v_gene: TRBV5-1
CDR3aa: ASSLEAGGVEKLF

v_gene: TRBV5-6
CDR3aa: ASSPGQGFRPQH

v_gene: TRBV30
CDR3aa: AWFSGLAGTGELF

v_gene: TRBV20-1
CDR3aa: SARTSYEQY